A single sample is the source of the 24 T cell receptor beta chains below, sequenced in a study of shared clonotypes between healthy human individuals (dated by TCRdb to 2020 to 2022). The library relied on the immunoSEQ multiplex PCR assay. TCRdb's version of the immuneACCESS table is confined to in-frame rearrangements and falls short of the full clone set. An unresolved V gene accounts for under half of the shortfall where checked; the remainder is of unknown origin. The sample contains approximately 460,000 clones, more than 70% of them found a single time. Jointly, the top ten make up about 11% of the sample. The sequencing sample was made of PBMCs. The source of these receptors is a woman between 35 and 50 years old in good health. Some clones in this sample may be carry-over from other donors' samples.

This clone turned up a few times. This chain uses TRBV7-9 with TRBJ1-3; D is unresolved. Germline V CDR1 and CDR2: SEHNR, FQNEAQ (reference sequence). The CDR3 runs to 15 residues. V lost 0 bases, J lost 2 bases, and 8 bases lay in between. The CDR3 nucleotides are TGTGCCAGCAGCTTAGCAGGGAACCCTGGAAACACCATATATTTT. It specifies CASSLAGNPGNTIYF.

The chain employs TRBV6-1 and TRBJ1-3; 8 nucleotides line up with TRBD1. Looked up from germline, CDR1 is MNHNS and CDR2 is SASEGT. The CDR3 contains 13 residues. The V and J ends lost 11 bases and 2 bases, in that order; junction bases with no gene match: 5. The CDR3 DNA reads TGTGCCGGCCGGACAGGGACTGGAAACACCATATATTTT. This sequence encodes CAGRTGTGNTIYF.

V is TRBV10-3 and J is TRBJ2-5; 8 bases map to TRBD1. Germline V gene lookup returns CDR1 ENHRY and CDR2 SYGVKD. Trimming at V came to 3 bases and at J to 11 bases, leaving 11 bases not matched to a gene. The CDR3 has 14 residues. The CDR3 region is CAISELQGVWEQYF. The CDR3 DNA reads TGTGCCATCAGTGAACTACAGGGGGTATGGGAGCAGTACTTC.

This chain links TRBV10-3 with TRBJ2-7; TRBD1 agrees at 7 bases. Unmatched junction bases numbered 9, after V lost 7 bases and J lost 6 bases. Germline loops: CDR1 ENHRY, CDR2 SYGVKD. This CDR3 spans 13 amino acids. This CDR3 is CAIKAQGVGEQYF. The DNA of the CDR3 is TGTGCCATCAAGGCGCAGGGGGTCGGCGAGCAGTACTTC.

Written as DNA, the CDR3 is TGTGCCAGCAGCACGGGACTAGCGGGAGTCCCTGAGCAGTTCTTC. Encoded protein: CASSTGLAGVPEQFF. The genes are TRBV11-2 and TRBJ2-1, with TRBD2 matching over 14 bases. CDR1 is SGHAT and CDR2 is FQNNGV in the germline V gene. The CDR3 is 15 residues long. V was pared by 5 bases and J by 9 bases, with 6 bases of the junction left unmatched. The complete variable domain, with remaining parts taken from reference TRBV11-2 and TRBJ2-1, reads EAGVAQSPRYKIIEKRQSVAFWCNPISGHATLYWYQQILGQGPKLLIQFQNNGVVDDSQLPKDRFSAERLKGVDSTLKIQPAKLEDSAVYLCASSTGLAGVPEQFFGPGTRLTVL.

The CDR3 sequence is CASSLVGWGTGGAGWGRGYTF. The DNA for the CDR3 is TGTGCCAGCAGTTTAGTGGGGTGGGGTACAGGGGGCGCAGGCTGGGGAAGAGGCTACACCTTC. The chain employs TRBV27 and TRBJ1-2, with 9 bases fitting TRBD1. The CDR3 extends over 21 amino acids. Germline CDR1 is MNHEY and CDR2 is SMNVEV (reference sequence). V lost 2 bases to trimming and J lost 8 bases; unmatched junction nucleotides: 27.

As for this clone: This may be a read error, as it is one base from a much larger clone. The DNA for the CDR3 is TGTGCCAGCAGCTCAGCAGTAGCGGGAGCAAGGGCGGAGCAGTACTTC. This translates into CASSSAVAGARAEQYF. The chain combines TRBV5-4 with TRBJ2-7, with 9 bases aligning to TRBD2. CDR1 and CDR2 (germline): SGHNT, YYREEE (reference sequence). V shed 3 bases, J shed 7 bases, and the junction held 14 bases outside the gene matches. This CDR3 has 16 residues. Based on the CDR3 plus reference TRBV5-4 and TRBJ2-7, the full variable domain is ETGVTQSPTHLIKTRGQQVTLRCSSQSGHNTVSWYQQALGQGPQFIFQYYREEENGRGNFPPRFSGLQFPNYSSELNVNALELDDSALYLCASSSAVAGARAEQYFGPGTRLTVT.

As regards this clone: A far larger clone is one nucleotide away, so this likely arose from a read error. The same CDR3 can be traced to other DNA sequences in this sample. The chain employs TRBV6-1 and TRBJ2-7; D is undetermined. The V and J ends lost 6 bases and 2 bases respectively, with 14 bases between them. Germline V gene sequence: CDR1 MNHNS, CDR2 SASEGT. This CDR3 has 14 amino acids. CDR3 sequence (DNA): TGTGCCAGCAGGGGTTGGGTCGATCCCTACGAGCAGTACTTC. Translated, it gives CASRGWVDPYEQYF.

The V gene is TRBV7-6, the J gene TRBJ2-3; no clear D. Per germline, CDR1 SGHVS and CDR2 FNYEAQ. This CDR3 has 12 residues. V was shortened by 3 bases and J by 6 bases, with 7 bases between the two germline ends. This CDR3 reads CASSLPADTQYF. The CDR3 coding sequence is TGTGCCAGCAGCTTGCCTGCGGATACGCAGTATTTT.

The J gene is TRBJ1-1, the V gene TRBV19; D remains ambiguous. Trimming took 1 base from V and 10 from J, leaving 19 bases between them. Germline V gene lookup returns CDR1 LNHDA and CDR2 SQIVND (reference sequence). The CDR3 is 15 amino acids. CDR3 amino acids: CASSIVLAGHGRAFF. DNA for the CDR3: TGTGCCAGTAGTATAGTTCTGGCAGGCCACGGGAGAGCTTTCTTT.

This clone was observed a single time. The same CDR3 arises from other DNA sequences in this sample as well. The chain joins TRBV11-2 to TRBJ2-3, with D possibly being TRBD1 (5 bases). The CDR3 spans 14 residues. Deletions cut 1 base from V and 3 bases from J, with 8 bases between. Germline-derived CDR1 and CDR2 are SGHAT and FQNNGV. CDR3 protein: CASSLGRATDTQYF. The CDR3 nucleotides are TGTGCCAGCAGCTTAGGCAGGGCTACAGATACGCAGTATTTT.

CDR3 in DNA: TGTGCCAGCAGCCAGGGGACTAGCGGGAGAAATTACGAGCAGTACTTC. This gives the protein CASSQGTSGRNYEQYF. This sequence joins TRBV5-4 and TRBJ2-7, with 14 bases lining up with TRBD2. V shed 4 bases, J shed 4 bases, and the junction held 7 bases outside the gene matches. CDR1 is SGHNT and CDR2 is YYREEE in the germline V gene (reference sequence). This CDR3 has 16 amino acids.

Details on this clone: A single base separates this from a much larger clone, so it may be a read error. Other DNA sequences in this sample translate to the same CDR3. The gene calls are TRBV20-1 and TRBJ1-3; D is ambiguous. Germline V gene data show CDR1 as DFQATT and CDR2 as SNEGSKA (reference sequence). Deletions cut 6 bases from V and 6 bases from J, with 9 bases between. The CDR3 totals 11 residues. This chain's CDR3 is CSASLTNTIYF. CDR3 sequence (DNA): TGCAGTGCCAGTTTGACAAACACCATATATTTT.

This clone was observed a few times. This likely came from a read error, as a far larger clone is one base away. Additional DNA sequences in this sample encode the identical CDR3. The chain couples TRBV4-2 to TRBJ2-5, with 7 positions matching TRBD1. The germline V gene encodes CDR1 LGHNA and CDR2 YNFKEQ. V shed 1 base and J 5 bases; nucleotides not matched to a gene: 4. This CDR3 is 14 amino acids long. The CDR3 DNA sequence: TGTGCCAGCAGCCAAGGGGACAGAGATGAGACCCAGTACTTC. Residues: CASSQGDRDETQYF.

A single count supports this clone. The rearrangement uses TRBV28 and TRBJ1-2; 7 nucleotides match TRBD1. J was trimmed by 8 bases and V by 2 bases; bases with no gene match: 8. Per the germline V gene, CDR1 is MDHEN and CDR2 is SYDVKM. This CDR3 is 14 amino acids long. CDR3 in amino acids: CASSLSTGDGGYTF. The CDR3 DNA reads TGTGCCAGCAGTTTAAGTACAGGGGACGGGGGCTACACCTTC.

CDR3: CASTLGSREGYTF. The DNA of the CDR3 is TGTGCCAGCACCCTAGGGTCCAGAGAGGGCTACACCTTC. J is TRBJ1-2 and V is TRBV7-9; no reliable D call. The CDR3 spans 13 residues. Germline CDR1 SEHNR, CDR2 FQNEAQ (reference sequence). Trimming left V 7 bases short and J 8 bases short, with 17 bases between. Full variable domain (rest looked up from reference TRBV7-9 and TRBJ1-2): DTGVSQNPRHKITKRGQNVTFRCDPISEHNRLYWYRQTLGQGPEFLTYFQNEAQLEKSRLLSDRFSAERPKGSFSTLEIQRTEQGDSAMYLCASTLGSREGYTFGSGTRLTVV.

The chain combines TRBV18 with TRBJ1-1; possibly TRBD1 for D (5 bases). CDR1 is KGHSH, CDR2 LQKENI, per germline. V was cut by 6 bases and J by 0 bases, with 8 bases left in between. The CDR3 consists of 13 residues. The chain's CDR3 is CASSGEVNTEAFF. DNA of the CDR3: TGTGCCAGCTCGGGGGAGGTGAACACTGAAGCTTTCTTT.

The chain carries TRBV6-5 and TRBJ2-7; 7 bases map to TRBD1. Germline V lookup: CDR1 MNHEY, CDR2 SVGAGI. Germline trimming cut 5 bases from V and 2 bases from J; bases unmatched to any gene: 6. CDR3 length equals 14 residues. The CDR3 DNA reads TGTGCCAGCAGTCCCCCGGGACAGCCCTACGAGCAGTACTTC. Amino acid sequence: CASSPPGQPYEQYF.

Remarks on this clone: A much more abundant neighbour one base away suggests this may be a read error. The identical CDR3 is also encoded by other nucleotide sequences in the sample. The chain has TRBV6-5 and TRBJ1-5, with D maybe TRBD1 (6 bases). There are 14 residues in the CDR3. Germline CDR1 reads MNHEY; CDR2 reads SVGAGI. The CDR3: CASRAAGGNQPQHF. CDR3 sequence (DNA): TGCGCCAGCAGGGCGGCAGGGGGCAATCAGCCCCAGCATTTT.

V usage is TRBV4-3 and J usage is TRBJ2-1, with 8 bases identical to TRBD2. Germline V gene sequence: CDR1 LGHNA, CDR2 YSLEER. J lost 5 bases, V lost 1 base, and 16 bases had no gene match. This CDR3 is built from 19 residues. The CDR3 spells CASSQVLLSGGSLNNEQFF. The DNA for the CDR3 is TGCGCCAGCAGCCAAGTACTCCTATCGGGAGGGTCCTTGAACAATGAGCAGTTCTTC.

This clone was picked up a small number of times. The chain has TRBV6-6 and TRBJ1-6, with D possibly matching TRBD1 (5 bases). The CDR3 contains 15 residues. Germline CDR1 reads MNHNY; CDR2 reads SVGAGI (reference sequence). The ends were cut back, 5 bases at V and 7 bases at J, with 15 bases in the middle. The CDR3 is CASSRASGVNSPLHF. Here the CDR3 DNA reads TGTGCCAGCAGTCGGGCGTCGGGGGTGAATTCACCCCTCCACTTT.

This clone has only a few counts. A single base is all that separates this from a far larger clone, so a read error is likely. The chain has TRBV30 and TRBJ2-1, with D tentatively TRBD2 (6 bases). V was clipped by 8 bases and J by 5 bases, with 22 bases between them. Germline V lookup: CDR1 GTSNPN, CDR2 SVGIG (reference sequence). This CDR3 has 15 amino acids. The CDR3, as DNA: TGTGCCCCCACCGTGAACGGCGGGATCAACAATGAGCAGTTCTTC. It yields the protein CAPTVNGGINNEQFF.

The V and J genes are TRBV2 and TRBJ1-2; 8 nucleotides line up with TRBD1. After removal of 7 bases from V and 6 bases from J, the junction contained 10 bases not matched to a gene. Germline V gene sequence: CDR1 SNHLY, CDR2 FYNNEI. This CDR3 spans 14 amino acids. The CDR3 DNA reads TGTGCCAGCACCCCTCAGGGGGCGGGAGATGGCTACACCTTC. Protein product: CASTPQGAGDGYTF.

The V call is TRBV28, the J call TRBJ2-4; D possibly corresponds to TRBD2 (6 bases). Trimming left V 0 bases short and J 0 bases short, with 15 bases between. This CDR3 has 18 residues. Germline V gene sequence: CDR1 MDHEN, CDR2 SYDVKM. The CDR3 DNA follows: TGTGCCAGCAGTTTATGGGAGGGCCCTCTTATAGCCAAAAACATTCAGTACTTC. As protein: CASSLWEGPLIAKNIQYF.